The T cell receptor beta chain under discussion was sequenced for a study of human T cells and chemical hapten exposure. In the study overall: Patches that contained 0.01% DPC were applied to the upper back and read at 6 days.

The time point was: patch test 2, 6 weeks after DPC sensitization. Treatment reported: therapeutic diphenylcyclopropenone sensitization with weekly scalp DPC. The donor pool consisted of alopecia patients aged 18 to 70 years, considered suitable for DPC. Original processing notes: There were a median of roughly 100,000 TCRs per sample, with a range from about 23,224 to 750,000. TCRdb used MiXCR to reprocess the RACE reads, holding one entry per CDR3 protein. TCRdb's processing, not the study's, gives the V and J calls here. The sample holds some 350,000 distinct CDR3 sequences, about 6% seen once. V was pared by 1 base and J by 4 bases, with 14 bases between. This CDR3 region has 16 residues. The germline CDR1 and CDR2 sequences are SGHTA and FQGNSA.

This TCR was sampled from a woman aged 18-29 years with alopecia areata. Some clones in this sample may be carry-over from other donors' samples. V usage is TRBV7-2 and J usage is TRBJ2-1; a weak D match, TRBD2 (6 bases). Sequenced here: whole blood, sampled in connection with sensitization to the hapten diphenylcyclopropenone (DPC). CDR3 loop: CASSLVVRGFYNEQFF. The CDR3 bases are TGTGCCAGCAGCTTAGTAGTGCGGGGATTTTACAATGAGCAGTTCTTC.